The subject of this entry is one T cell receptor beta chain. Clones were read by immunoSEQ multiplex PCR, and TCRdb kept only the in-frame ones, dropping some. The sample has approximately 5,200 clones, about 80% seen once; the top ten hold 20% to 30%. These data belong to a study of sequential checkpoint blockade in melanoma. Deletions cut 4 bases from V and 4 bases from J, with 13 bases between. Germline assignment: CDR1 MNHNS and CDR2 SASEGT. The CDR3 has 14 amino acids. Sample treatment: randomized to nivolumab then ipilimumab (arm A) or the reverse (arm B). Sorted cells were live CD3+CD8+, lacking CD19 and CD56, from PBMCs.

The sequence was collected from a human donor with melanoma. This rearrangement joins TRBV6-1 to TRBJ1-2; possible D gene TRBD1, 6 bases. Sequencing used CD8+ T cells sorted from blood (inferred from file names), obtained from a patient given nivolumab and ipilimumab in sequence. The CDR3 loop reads CASSVDRPFYGYTF. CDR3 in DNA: TGTGCCAGCAGTGTTGACAGGCCCTTCTATGGCTACACCTTC.